This T cell receptor beta chain came from a study of T-cell memory formation after mild COVID-19. About the research overall: Largely donor-specific sequence clusters came from two donors.

TCRdb re-called the 5' RACE reads through MiXCR, storing one row per CDR3 protein. The repertoire holds over 500,000 distinct CDR3 sequences, about 18% seen once, with about 7.5% in the top ten. Trimming cost V 3 bases and J 0 bases, with 13 bases left between them. This CDR3 is built from 16 residues. Germline V gene lookup returns CDR1 SGHRS and CDR2 YFSETQ. The receptor comes from an adult woman who had mild COVID-19 (a few samples of this study predate the infection). Cell type and time point are not known. Sequences were obtained from PBMCs or a T cell subset sorted from them (not recorded which). The chain links TRBV5-1 to TRBJ2-4, with D possibly TRBD2 on 6 matching bases. Here the CDR3 DNA reads TGCGCCAGCAGCTCAGGGAACGGGGGAGCCAAAAACATTCAGTACTTC. Translating gives CASSSGNGGAKNIQYF.